Listed here are 29 T cell receptor beta chains from one sample, sequenced in a study of OX40 agonist ivuxolimab in advanced cancers. TCRdb's table, derived via immunoSEQ multiplex PCR, lists solely in-frame clones and lacks some. The table includes 45,000 to 75,000 clones, roughly 83% detected once. The sequenced sample was CD4+ or CD8+ T cells sorted from blood, obtained in a trial of the OX40 agonist ivuxolimab. The receptors stem from an adult with an advanced solid tumor such as melanoma, head and neck, liver or kidney cancer.

The CDR3, as DNA: TGTGCCTGGACAAGTTCCGGGGCCCAAGAGACCCAGTACTTC. This gives the protein CAWTSSGAQETQYF. The chain carries TRBV30 and TRBJ2-5; perhaps D is TRBD1 or TRBD2 (5 bases each). V lost 4 bases to trimming and J lost 1 base, with 13 bases between them. The CDR3 consists of 14 residues. The germline CDR1 and CDR2 sequences are GTSNPN and SVGIG (reference sequence).

This clone has only a few counts. The chain couples TRBV6-5 to TRBJ1-5, with a possible D match to TRBD1 (6 bases). Germline-derived CDR1 and CDR2 are MNHEY and SVGAGI. Between the trimmed V and J ends, which lost 0 bases and 6 bases, there was a span of 12 bases. The CDR3 has 15 residues. CDR3 bases: TGTGCCAGCAGTTACTCGGCAGGGGACGGTCAGCCCCAGCATTTT. As protein: CASSYSAGDGQPQHF.

The chain has TRBV19 and TRBJ1-6; weak D call: TRBD1 (5 bases). Between the trimmed V and J ends, which lost 1 base and 10 bases, there was a span of 11 bases. The CDR3 contains 14 residues. Germline V lookup: CDR1 LNHDA, CDR2 SQIVND (reference sequence). The CDR3 spells CASSIGGHSSPLHF. Here the CDR3 DNA reads TGTGCCAGTAGTATAGGAGGACACAGCTCACCCCTCCACTTT.

The rearrangement joins TRBV6-5 to TRBJ2-7, with D tentatively TRBD2 (6 bases). Between the trimmed V and J ends, which lost 7 bases and 2 bases, there was a span of 15 bases. The germline V gene encodes CDR1 MNHEY and CDR2 SVGAGI. This CDR3 has 14 residues. CDR3 nucleotides: TGTGCCAGCAAAAGGGCGGGACCCCCCTACGAGCAGTACTTC. Amino acid sequence: CASKRAGPPYEQYF.

The gene calls are TRBV11-3 and TRBJ2-1, with D unresolved. Germline V gene lookup returns CDR1 SGHNT and CDR2 YENEEA. The CDR3 covers 16 residues. Trimming cost V 1 base and J 8 bases, with 18 bases left between them. CDR3 sequence reads: CASSLVPARRSYEQFF. As DNA, the CDR3 is TGTGCCAGCAGCTTAGTCCCAGCACGACGGTCCTATGAGCAGTTCTTC.

This sequence joins TRBV5-1 and TRBJ1-1, with TRBD1 as a possible D gene (6 bases). V lost 4 bases and J lost 4, with 20 bases in between. CDR3 length: 16 residues. The germline CDR1 and CDR2 sequences are SGHRS and YFSETQ. The CDR3 here is CASSRDGGLGITEAFF. In DNA, the CDR3 is TGCGCCAGCAGCCGGGACGGGGGGCTGGGGATCACTGAAGCTTTCTTT.

CDR3 sequence: CASSPAGTGAAYGYTF. Written as DNA, the CDR3 is TGTGCCAGTAGTCCGGCCGGGACAGGGGCCGCCTATGGCTACACCTTC. V and J are TRBV19 and TRBJ1-2, with 10 bases lining up with TRBD1. Germline assignment: CDR1 LNHDA and CDR2 SQIVND (reference sequence). The CDR3 sequence is 16 residues long. V dropped 5 bases and J dropped 4; count of bases not matched to a gene: 10.

The CDR3 is CASSPGQGGTEAFF. The CDR3 nucleotides read TGTGCCAGCAGCCCAGGACAGGGGGGAACTGAAGCTTTCTTT. V is TRBV11-3 and J is TRBJ1-1, with 10 bases matching TRBD1. Germline CDR1 and CDR2: SGHNT and YENEEA. Losses at the gene ends were 5 bases for V and 5 bases for J; bases not matched to a gene: 5. The CDR3 contains 14 residues.

CDR3 amino acids: CASSALAGGAFQPQHF. CDR3 DNA: TGTGCCAGCAGTGCGTTGGCAGGGGGCGCATTTCAGCCCCAGCATTTT. The chain joins TRBV2 to TRBJ1-5; 8 bases agree with TRBD1. Germline CDR1 and CDR2: SNHLY and FYNNEI. V shed 4 bases, J shed 6 bases, and the junction held 11 bases outside the gene matches. The CDR3 runs to 16 residues.

The chain combines TRBV5-1 with TRBJ2-5, with D maybe TRBD2 (5 bases). The V gene's germline CDR1 is SGHRS and CDR2 YFSETQ. The CDR3 is made up of 15 amino acids. V lost 0 bases, J lost 3 bases, and 12 bases lay in between. CDR3: CASSLVPERKETQYF. The CDR3 nucleotides read TGCGCCAGCAGCTTGGTTCCCGAGCGGAAAGAGACCCAGTACTTC.

This clone came up once. The chain couples TRBV6-1 to TRBJ2-4; 8 bases align to TRBD1. In germline, CDR1 is MNHNS, CDR2 SASEGT. The V and J ends lost 6 bases and 4 bases, in that order; junction bases with no gene match: 8. This CDR3 is built from 15 residues. The CDR3 spells CASRLSQGAKNIQYF. For the CDR3, the DNA is TGTGCCAGCAGACTGTCCCAGGGGGCTAAAAACATTCAGTACTTC.

The V call is TRBV6-1, the J call TRBJ2-1; TRBD1 or TRBD2 may be the D gene (5 bases each). V was trimmed by 6 bases and J by 1 base, leaving 7 bases between them. The germline gives CDR1 MNHNS, CDR2 SASEGT. The CDR3 is 13 residues long. The CDR3 DNA sequence: TGTGCCAGCAGAGAGGGGTCCTACAATGAGCAGTTCTTC. Translating gives CASREGSYNEQFF.

This clone was found once. This chain connects TRBV28 to TRBJ2-1, with D perhaps TRBD1 (5 bases). The CDR3 covers 17 residues. The V end was cut by 2 bases, the J end by 2 bases, with 16 bases between. Per the germline V gene, CDR1 is MDHEN and CDR2 is SYDVKM. This chain's CDR3 is CASSLQIPQGPYNEQFF. The CDR3 DNA reads as TGTGCCAGCAGTTTACAAATCCCCCAGGGCCCCTACAATGAGCAGTTCTTC.

V usage is TRBV5-1 and J usage is TRBJ1-2, with D tentatively TRBD1 (5 bases). The CDR3 sequence is 14 residues long. The germline gives CDR1 SGHRS, CDR2 YFSETQ. The V end lost 5 bases, the J end lost 1 base, and 12 bases lay between the germline ends. Here the CDR3 reads CASSGGDGNYGYTF. CDR3 nucleotide sequence: TGCGCCAGCAGTGGGGGGGACGGTAACTATGGCTACACCTTC.

The chain uses TRBV27 and TRBJ2-7; TRBD1 is a possible D gene (6 bases). Germline loops: CDR1 MNHEY, CDR2 SMNVEV (reference sequence). With 5 bases removed from V and 4 bases from J, the gap between germline ends came to 15 bases. CDR3 size: 14 residues. The CDR3 coding sequence is TGTGCCAGCAGTGAGACGGACAGACTATACGAGCAGTACTTC. The encoded protein is CASSETDRLYEQYF.

The chain is built from TRBV18 and TRBJ2-1; the D is unclear. This CDR3 is 15 amino acids long. Trimming left V 3 bases short and J 2 bases short, with 11 bases between. Germline CDR1 and CDR2: KGHSH and LQKENI. The CDR3 DNA reads TGTGCCAGCTCACCGCTTTCGGGCGCCTACAATGAGCAGTTCTTC. Its translation: CASSPLSGAYNEQFF.

CDR3 sequence (DNA): TGTGCCAGCAGCCATAAAGTCGGGGGGACCTCCTACAATGAGCAGTTCTTC. Translating gives CASSHKVGGTSYNEQFF. The chain employs TRBV14 and TRBJ2-1, with 7 bases matching TRBD2. J gave up 0 bases and V 3 bases, and 8 bases lay outside the gene matches. The germline gives CDR1 SGHDN, CDR2 FVKESK. This CDR3 contains 17 residues.

The chain links TRBV5-1 to TRBJ2-3; the match to TRBD2 covers 7 bases. CDR3 length: 17 residues. Germline V gene sequence: CDR1 SGHRS, CDR2 YFSETQ. V was pared by 1 base and J by 2 bases, with 10 bases of the junction left unmatched. The CDR3 DNA follows: TGCGCCAGCAGCTTGTGGGGGTCGCGGGGGTCCACAGATACGCAGTATTTT. It translates to CASSLWGSRGSTDTQYF.

The V and J genes are TRBV21-1 and TRBJ2-2; TRBD2 was called by the table and not checked on the DNA. TRBV21-1 has pseudogene status. The CDR3 length is 19 residues. The CDR3 DNA is TGTGCCAGCAAGACTAGCCGGGAGGCCCCCTTTAAATGGCGGTGGAAGCTGTTTTTT. It translates to CASKTSREAPFKWRWKLFF.

The J gene is TRBJ1-5, the V gene TRBV4-1; perhaps TRBD1 as D (6 bases). The CDR3 is made up of 13 amino acids. V was cut by 2 bases and J by 5 bases, with 7 bases left in between. CDR1 and CDR2 from the germline V gene are MGHRA and YSYEKL. In DNA, the CDR3 is TGCGCCAGCAGCCAACCAGGGGATCAGCCCCAGCATTTT. This gives the protein CASSQPGDQPQHF.

The chain employs TRBV5-1 and TRBJ2-7; 13 bases line up with TRBD2. Germline V lookup: CDR1 SGHRS, CDR2 YFSETQ. The CDR3 is 18 amino acids. V shed 4 bases, J shed 0 bases, and the junction held 10 bases outside the gene matches. CDR3 region: CASSRGLAGALSSYEQYF. The CDR3 DNA follows: TGCGCCAGCAGCCGCGGACTAGCGGGAGCCCTTTCCTCCTACGAGCAGTACTTC.

This clone was detected only a few times. This chain connects TRBV5-1 to TRBJ2-3, with D hard to call. The CDR3 contains 15 residues. V was cut by 1 base and J by 8 bases, with 17 bases left in between. Germline lookup yields CDR1 SGHRS and CDR2 YFSETQ. The CDR3 sequence: CASSLIGQAHATQYF. The DNA of the CDR3 is TGCGCCAGCAGCTTGATTGGGCAGGCCCACGCTACGCAGTATTTT.

This chain joins TRBV6-6 and TRBJ2-5; 9 bases match TRBD2. This CDR3 spans 16 amino acids. Germline assignment: CDR1 MNHNY and CDR2 SVGAGI (reference sequence). V shed 4 bases and J 2 bases; nucleotides not matched to a gene: 8. The CDR3 loop is CASSSASGGSQETQYF. The CDR3 bases are TGTGCCAGCAGTTCGGCGAGCGGGGGGTCACAAGAGACCCAGTACTTC.

V is TRBV19 and J is TRBJ2-1; the D gene is possibly TRBD2 (5 bases). There are 15 residues in the CDR3. Germline V gene lookup returns CDR1 LNHDA and CDR2 SQIVND (reference sequence). The V gene lost 5 bases and the J gene lost 6 bases, with 17 bases spanning the gap. The CDR3 DNA follows: TGTGCCAGTAGTGGCGGGTCGATCCTGGGCAATGAGCAGTTCTTC. Translating it yields CASSGGSILGNEQFF.

The chain carries TRBV7-3 and TRBJ1-5, with 7 bases identical to TRBD1. The CDR3 consists of 13 residues. After removal of 3 bases from V and 6 bases from J, the junction contained 2 bases not matched to a gene. Germline V gives CDR1 SGHTA, CDR2 FQGTGA. CDR3 protein: CASSLGQFQPQHF. CDR3 bases: TGTGCCAGCAGCTTGGGACAGTTTCAGCCCCAGCATTTT.

J is TRBJ1-4 and V is TRBV28, with TRBD1 identical over 7 bases. CDR1 is MDHEN, CDR2 SYDVKM, per germline. The CDR3 loop spans 16 amino acids. V was pared by 5 bases and J by 6 bases, with 12 bases of the junction left unmatched. The CDR3 loop reads CASSPLGVGGHEKLFF. CDR3 nucleotide sequence: TGTGCCAGCAGTCCCCTCGGGGTAGGGGGCCATGAAAAACTGTTTTTT.

The gene calls are TRBV7-9 and TRBJ2-1; 8 nucleotides agree with TRBD2. The CDR3 sequence is 16 residues long. Germline CDR1 is SEHNR and CDR2 is FQNEAQ (reference sequence). J lost 3 bases, V lost 1 base, and 5 bases had no gene match. Here the CDR3 reads CASSLERTSSYNEQFF. CDR3 in DNA: TGTGCCAGCAGCTTAGAGCGGACTAGCAGCTACAATGAGCAGTTCTTC.

J is TRBJ2-7 and V is TRBV27, with 8 bases matching TRBD1. The CDR3 is made up of 14 amino acids. The trim removed 2 bases at V and 6 bases at J, leaving 6 bases unmatched. Germline-derived CDR1 and CDR2 are MNHEY and SMNVEV (reference sequence). In DNA form, the CDR3 reads TGTGCCAGCAGTTTAAGGACAGGGTATAGCGAGCAGTACTTC. Its protein product is CASSLRTGYSEQYF.

The chain uses TRBV19 and TRBJ1-1, with D maybe TRBD1 (5 bases). Trimming cost V 3 bases and J 4 bases, with 15 bases left between them. The CDR3 loop spans 15 amino acids. Germline V gene sequence: CDR1 LNHDA, CDR2 SQIVND (reference sequence). The CDR3 nucleotides read TGTGCCAGTAGTATCTCGACATTTGGGGGCACTGAAGCTTTCTTT. Residues: CASSISTFGGTEAFF.